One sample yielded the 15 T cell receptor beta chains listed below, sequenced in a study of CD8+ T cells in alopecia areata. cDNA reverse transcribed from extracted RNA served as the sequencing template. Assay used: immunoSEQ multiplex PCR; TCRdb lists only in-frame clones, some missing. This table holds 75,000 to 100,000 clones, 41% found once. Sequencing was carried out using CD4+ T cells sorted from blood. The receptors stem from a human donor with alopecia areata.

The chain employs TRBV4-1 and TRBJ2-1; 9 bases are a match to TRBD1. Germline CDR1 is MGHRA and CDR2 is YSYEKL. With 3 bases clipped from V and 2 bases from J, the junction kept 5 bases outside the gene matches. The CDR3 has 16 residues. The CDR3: CASSHRDRGTYNEQFF. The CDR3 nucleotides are TGCGCCAGCAGCCATAGAGACAGGGGGACCTACAATGAGCAGTTCTTC.

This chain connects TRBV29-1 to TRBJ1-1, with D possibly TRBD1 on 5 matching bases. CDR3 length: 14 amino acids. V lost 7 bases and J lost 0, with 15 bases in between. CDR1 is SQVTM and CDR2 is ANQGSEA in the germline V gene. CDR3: CSAGGSTMNTEAFF. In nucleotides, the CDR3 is TGCAGCGCCGGGGGGTCGACTATGAACACTGAAGCTTTCTTT.

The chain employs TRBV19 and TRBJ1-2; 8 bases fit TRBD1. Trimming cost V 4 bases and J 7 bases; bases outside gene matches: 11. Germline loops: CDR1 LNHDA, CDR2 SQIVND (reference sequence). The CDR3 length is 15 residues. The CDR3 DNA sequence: TGTGCCAGTAGTACTCCGGACAGGGATACTAGTGGCTACACCTTC. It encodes CASSTPDRDTSGYTF.

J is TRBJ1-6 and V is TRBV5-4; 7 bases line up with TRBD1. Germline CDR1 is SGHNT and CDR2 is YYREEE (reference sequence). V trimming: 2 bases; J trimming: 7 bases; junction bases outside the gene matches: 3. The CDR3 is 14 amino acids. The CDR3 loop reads CASSFDRENSPLHF. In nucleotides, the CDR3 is TGTGCCAGCAGCTTTGACAGGGAGAATTCACCCCTCCACTTT.

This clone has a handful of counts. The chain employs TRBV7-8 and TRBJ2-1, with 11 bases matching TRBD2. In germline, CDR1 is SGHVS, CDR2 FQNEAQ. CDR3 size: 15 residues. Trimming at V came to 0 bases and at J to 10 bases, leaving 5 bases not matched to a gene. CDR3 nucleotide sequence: TGTGCCAGCAGCTTAGCGCAGGGACTAGCGGTAGAGCAGTTCTTC. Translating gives CASSLAQGLAVEQFF.

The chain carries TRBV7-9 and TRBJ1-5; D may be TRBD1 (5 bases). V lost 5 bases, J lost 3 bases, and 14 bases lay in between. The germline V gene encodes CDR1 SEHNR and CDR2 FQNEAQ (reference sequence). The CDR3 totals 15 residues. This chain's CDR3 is CASSHDSLLNQPQHF. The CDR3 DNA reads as TGTGCCAGCAGCCACGACAGCCTTCTCAATCAGCCCCAGCATTTT.

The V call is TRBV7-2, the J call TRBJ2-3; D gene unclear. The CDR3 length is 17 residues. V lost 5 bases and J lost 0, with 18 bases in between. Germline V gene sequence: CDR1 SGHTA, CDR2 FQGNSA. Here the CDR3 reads CASSPFRTAASTDTQYF. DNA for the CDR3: TGTGCCAGCAGCCCCTTTCGAACGGCAGCTAGCACAGATACGCAGTATTTT.

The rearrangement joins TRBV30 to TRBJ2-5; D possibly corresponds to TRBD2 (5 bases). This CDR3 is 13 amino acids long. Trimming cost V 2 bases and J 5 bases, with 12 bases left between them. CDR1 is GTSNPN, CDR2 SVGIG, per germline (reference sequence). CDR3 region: CAWSLLAGETQYF. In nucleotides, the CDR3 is TGTGCCTGGAGTCTCCTAGCAGGCGAGACCCAGTACTTC.

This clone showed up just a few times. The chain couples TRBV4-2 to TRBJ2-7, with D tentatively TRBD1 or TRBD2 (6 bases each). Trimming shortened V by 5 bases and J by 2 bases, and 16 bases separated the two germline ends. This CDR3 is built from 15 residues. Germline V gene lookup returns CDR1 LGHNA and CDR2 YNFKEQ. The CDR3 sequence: CASSTGGGEPYEQYF. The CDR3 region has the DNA TGTGCCAGCAGCACCGGGGGCGGGGAGCCCTACGAGCAGTACTTC.

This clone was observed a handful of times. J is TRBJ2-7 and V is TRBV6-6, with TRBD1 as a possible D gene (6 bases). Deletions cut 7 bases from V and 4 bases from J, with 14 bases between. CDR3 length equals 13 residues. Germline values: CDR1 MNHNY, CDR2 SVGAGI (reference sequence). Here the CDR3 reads CASTQGSKYEQYF. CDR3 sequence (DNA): TGTGCCAGCACACAGGGCTCTAAGTACGAGCAGTACTTC.

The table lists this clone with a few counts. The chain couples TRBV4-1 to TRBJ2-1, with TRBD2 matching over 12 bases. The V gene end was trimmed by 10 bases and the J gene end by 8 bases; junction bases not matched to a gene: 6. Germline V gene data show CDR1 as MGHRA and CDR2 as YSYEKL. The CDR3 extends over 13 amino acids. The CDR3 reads CATSTSGRHEQFF. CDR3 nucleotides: TGCGCCACGTCGACTAGCGGGAGACATGAGCAGTTCTTC.

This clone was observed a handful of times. In DNA, the CDR3 is TGTGCCAGCAAACGACTAGCGCGGGGCCAAGAGACCCAGTACTTC. It specifies CASKRLARGQETQYF. The genes are TRBV27 and TRBJ2-5; 8 bases match TRBD2. CDR3 length equals 15 residues. V trimming: 7 bases; J trimming: 1 base; junction bases outside the gene matches: 8. CDR1 and CDR2 from the germline V gene are MNHEY and SMNVEV (reference sequence).

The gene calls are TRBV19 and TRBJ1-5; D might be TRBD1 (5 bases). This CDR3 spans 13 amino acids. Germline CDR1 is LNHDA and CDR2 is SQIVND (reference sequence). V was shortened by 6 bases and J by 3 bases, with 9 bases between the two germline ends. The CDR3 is CASSKGLNQPQHF. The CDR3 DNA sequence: TGTGCCAGTAGCAAGGGACTCAATCAGCCCCAGCATTTT.

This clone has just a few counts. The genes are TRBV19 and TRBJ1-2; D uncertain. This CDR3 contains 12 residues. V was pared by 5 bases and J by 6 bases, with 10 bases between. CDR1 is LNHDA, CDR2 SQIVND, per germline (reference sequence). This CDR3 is CASSRTFDGYTF. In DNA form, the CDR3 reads TGTGCCAGTAGTCGGACTTTCGATGGCTACACCTTC.

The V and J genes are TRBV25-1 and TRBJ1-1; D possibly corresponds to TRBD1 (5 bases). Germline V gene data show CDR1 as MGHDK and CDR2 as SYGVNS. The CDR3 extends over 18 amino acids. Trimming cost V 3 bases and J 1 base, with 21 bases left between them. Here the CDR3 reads CASSESAGRLLGNTEAFF. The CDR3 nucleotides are TGTGCCAGCAGTGAGTCAGCGGGACGGCTACTGGGGAACACTGAAGCTTTCTTT.